This TCR beta chain was sequenced in a study of neoadjuvant anti-PD-1 for oral cavity cancer. Study in general: Before surgery, most patients got three to four biweekly 3 mg/kg nivolumab doses.

Using immunoSEQ multiplex PCR, the repertoire was profiled, and TCRdb retains in-frame clones only, with some absent. The repertoire holds 14,000 to 15,000 clones, with 70% as singletons. Sample: PBMCs, taken before nivolumab (anti-PD-1) treatment. This clonotype was obtained from a person between 40 and 85 years old with oral cavity squamous cell carcinoma.

CDR3 DNA: TGTGCCAGTAGTATCCTAGGGACTTTCCAAGAGACCCAGTACTTC. Its translation is CASSILGTFQETQYF. The chain combines TRBV19 with TRBJ2-5; D possibly corresponds to TRBD2 (6 bases). With 3 bases removed from V and 1 base from J, the gap between germline ends came to 12 bases. Per the germline V gene, CDR1 is LNHDA and CDR2 is SQIVND (reference sequence). The CDR3 length is 15 residues.